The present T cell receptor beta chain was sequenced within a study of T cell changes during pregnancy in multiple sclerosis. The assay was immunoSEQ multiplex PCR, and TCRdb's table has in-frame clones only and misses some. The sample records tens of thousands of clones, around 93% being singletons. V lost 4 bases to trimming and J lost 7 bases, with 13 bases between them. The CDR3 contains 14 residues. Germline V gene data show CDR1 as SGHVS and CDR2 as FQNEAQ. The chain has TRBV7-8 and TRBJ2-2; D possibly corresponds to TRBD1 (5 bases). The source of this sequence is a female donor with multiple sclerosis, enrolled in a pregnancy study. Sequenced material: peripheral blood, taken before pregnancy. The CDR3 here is CASSWGLGVGELFF. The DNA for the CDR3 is TGTGCCAGCAGCTGGGGATTAGGGGTCGGGGAGCTGTTTTTT. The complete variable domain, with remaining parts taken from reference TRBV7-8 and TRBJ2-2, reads GAGVSQSPRYKVAKRGQDVALRCDPISGHVSLFWYQQALGQGPEFLTYFQNEAQLDKSGLPSDRFFAERPEGSVSTLKIQRTQQEDSAVYLCASSWGLGVGELFFGEGSRLTVL.